A selection of T cell receptor beta chains follows, all from one sample in a study of early T cells in non-severe SARS-CoV-2 infection. TCRdb independently ran MiXCR on the 5' RACE reads; one entry per CDR3 protein. The table lists over 25,000 distinct CDR3 sequences, 8.5% to 10% of them singletons. What was sequenced was whole blood. The receptors shown here come from an adult who was a healthcare worker with PCR-confirmed SARS-CoV-2 infection or an uninfected control (not recorded which). CDR3s include the opening cysteine and the closing phenylalanine or tryptophan. A D gene is named only where the DNA matches it firmly. Part of the rows lack a size; the others show once, few, many or a class for expanded clones.

cdr3_aa cdr3_nt d_call v_call clone_size j_call cdr3_length
CSAQGGSYEQYF TGCAGCGCCCAAGGCGGTTCCTACGAGCAGTACTTC NA TRBV29-1 few TRBJ2-7 12
CAISGFGGSNQPQHF TGTGCCATCAGCGGGTTTGGGGGTAGCAATCAGCCCCAGCATTTT NA TRBV10-3 many TRBJ1-5 15
CASSSRRRGETQYF TGTGCCAGCAGCTCCCGTCGTCGGGGAGAGACCCAGTACTTC NA TRBV7-6 NA TRBJ2-5 14
CARTAGGPTGELFF TGTGCCAGAACCGCGGGGGGGCCTACCGGGGAGCTGTTTTTT TRBD2 TRBV7-2 many TRBJ2-2 14
CASSTRQGGLADTQYF TGTGCCAGTAGTACTCGCCAAGGGGGCCTCGCAGATACGCAGTATTTT TRBD1 TRBV19 many TRBJ2-3 16
CASSYPGTSGGYEQYF TGTGCCAGCAGTTACCCAGGGACTAGCGGGGGTTACGAGCAGTACTTC TRBD2 TRBV6-5 many TRBJ2-7 16
CASSVDVETQYF TGTGCCAGCAGTGTCGATGTGGAGACCCAGTACTTC NA TRBV12-3/TRBV12-4 many TRBJ2-5 12
CASRIQGVDEQFF TGTGCCAGCAGGATACAGGGGGTCGATGAGCAGTTCTTC TRBD1 TRBV6-6 few TRBJ2-1 13
CASSTRQGGNTIYF TGTGCCAGCAGCACAAGACAGGGGGGAAACACTATATATTTT TRBD1 TRBV7-2 NA TRBJ1-3 14
CATSDSTSGGALYNEQFF TGTGCCACCAGTGATTCCACTAGCGGGGGGGCCCTCTACAATGAGCAGTTCTTC TRBD2 TRBV24-1 many TRBJ2-1 18
CASAEPTGHDGYTF TGTGCCAGCGCGGAACCGACAGGGCATGATGGCTACACCTTC TRBD1 TRBV6-5 NA TRBJ1-2 14
CSARVPGGNEQFF TGCAGTGCTAGAGTACCCGGGGGTAATGAGCAGTTCTTC NA TRBV20-1 once TRBJ2-1 13
CASTVNTGELFF TGTGCCAGCACCGTCAACACCGGGGAGCTGTTTTTT NA TRBV6-6 many TRBJ2-2 12
CSATSDPAGNEQFF TGCAGTGCTACCTCTGACCCGGCGGGCAATGAGCAGTTCTTC NA TRBV20-1 few TRBJ2-1 14
CASSQGTSREQYF TGTGCCAGCAGCCAGGGGACTAGTAGGGAGCAGTACTTC TRBD2 TRBV14 many TRBJ2-7 13
CASTRSRNLEKLFF TGTGCCAGCACCAGGTCGAGGAATTTGGAAAAACTGTTTTTT NA TRBV6-2/TRBV6-3 many TRBJ1-4 14
CASSPNRGANYGYTF TGCGCCAGCAGCCCCAACAGGGGGGCTAACTATGGCTACACCTTC TRBD1 TRBV4-3 NA TRBJ1-2 15
CASSNRDTDINEQFF TGTGCCAGCAGTAACCGGGACACCGACATCAATGAGCAGTTCTTC NA TRBV6-5 few TRBJ2-1 15
CASSRTGTGGSYEQYF TGTGCCAGCAGCAGGACCGGGACAGGGGGCTCCTACGAGCAGTACTTC TRBD1 TRBV6-5 few TRBJ2-7 16
CASSLAGNTEAFF TGTGCCAGCAGCTTAGCAGGGAACACTGAAGCTTTCTTT NA TRBV7-7 many TRBJ1-1 13
CSVEEGGRGKQYF TGCAGCGTTGAAGAGGGAGGACGAGGGAAGCAGTACTTC NA TRBV29-1 few TRBJ2-7 13
CASSPRGVRANQPQHF TGTGCCAGCAGCCCTAGGGGGGTTCGGGCCAATCAGCCCCAGCATTTT NA TRBV6-5 many TRBJ1-5 16
CASSETGGTDTQYF TGTGCCAGCAGCGAGACAGGGGGCACAGATACGCAGTATTTT TRBD1 TRBV7-8 many TRBJ2-3 14
CASSADGGIGYEQYF TGTGCCAGCAGTGCGGACGGCGGCATCGGCTACGAGCAGTACTTC NA TRBV2 few TRBJ2-7 15
CAISESGLSPLHF TGTGCCATCAGTGAGTCCGGACTATCACCCCTCCACTTT NA TRBV10-3 many TRBJ1-6 13
CASSEQGRGNSPLHF TGTGCCAGCAGCGAACAGGGGCGCGGGAATTCACCCCTCCACTTT TRBD1 TRBV6-6 many TRBJ1-6 15
CASSSPLAGGRSTDTQYF TGTGCCAGCAGCTCTCCGCTAGCGGGGGGAAGGAGCACAGATACGCAGTATTTT TRBD2 TRBV7-2 NA TRBJ2-3 18
CASSFPEGGAFF TGTGCCAGCAGCTTCCCAGAAGGCGGAGCTTTCTTT NA TRBV7-8 few TRBJ1-1 12
CAWNSGGTDTQYF TGTGCCTGGAATAGCGGGGGCACAGATACGCAGTATTTT TRBD2 TRBV30 medium-sized TRBJ2-3 13
CSAKDVLNTEAFF TGCAGTGCTAAAGATGTGCTGAACACTGAAGCTTTCTTT NA TRBV20-1 many TRBJ1-1 13
CASSRTGGGLMNTEAFF TGTGCCAGCAGCCGGACAGGGGGCGGCTTGATGAACACTGAAGCTTTCTTT TRBD1 TRBV7-9 NA TRBJ1-1 17
CASSFTSGSTDTQYF TGTGCCAGCAGTTTTACTAGCGGAAGCACAGATACGCAGTATTTT TRBD2 TRBV2 many TRBJ2-3 15
CSVEDNNSGANVLTF TGCAGCGTTGAAGATAACAACTCTGGGGCCAACGTCCTGACTTTC NA TRBV29-1 medium-sized TRBJ2-6 15
CASTPLGGRINIQYF TGTGCCAGCACTCCCCTTGGTGGGAGAATTAACATTCAGTACTTC NA TRBV6-1 many TRBJ2-4 15
CASSPDLTGGKLFF TGTGCCAGCAGCCCCGACCTCACAGGGGGAAAACTGTTTTTT TRBD1 TRBV7-2 many TRBJ1-4 14
CASSQVSGGAKNIQYF TGCGCCAGCAGCCAAGTGTCAGGGGGAGCCAAAAACATTCAGTACTTC TRBD1 TRBV4-3 many TRBJ2-4 16
CASSLGISTYGYTF TGTGCCAGCAGCTTAGGAATCAGCACCTATGGCTACACCTTC NA TRBV7-2 NA TRBJ1-2 14
CAIKRGQNQETQYF TGTGCCATCAAAAGGGGACAGAACCAAGAGACCCAGTACTTC TRBD1 TRBV10-3 few TRBJ2-5 14
CASSFGDRVQNIQYF TGTGCCAGCAGCTTCGGGGACAGGGTACAAAACATTCAGTACTTC TRBD1 TRBV7-9 many TRBJ2-4 15
CASSLDNYRGYEQYF TGTGCCAGCAGCTTAGATAACTACAGGGGGTACGAGCAGTACTTC TRBD1 TRBV11-2 many TRBJ2-7 15
CSARDPNRAGGELFF TGCAGTGCTAGAGATCCGAACAGGGCGGGCGGGGAGCTGTTTTTT NA TRBV20-1 many TRBJ2-2 15
CASSSTEAQETQYF TGTGCCAGCAGCTCGACAGAAGCTCAAGAGACCCAGTACTTC NA TRBV7-6 many TRBJ2-5 14
CASSIAGTTNTGELFF TGTGCCAGTAGTATAGCCGGGACAACGAACACCGGGGAGCTGTTTTTT NA TRBV19 many TRBJ2-2 16
CSAAGTGGYNEQFF TGCAGTGCGGCCGGGACAGGGGGCTACAATGAGCAGTTCTTC TRBD1 TRBV20-1 few TRBJ2-1 14
CASSRGLAESYEQYF TGTGCCAGCAGCAGAGGACTAGCGGAGTCCTACGAGCAGTACTTC TRBD2 TRBV7-2 NA TRBJ2-7 15
CASSLAAGDTQYF TGTGCCAGCAGCTTAGCGGCCGGTGATACGCAGTATTTT NA TRBV7-2 NA TRBJ2-3 13
CASSSGLAADTQYF TGTGCCAGCAGCTCGGGACTAGCGGCCGATACGCAGTATTTT TRBD2 TRBV7-2 NA TRBJ2-3 14
CASSFPFLAGTDDGELFF TGTGCCAGCAGCTTTCCCTTTCTAGCGGGCACTGACGACGGGGAGCTGTTTTTT TRBD2 TRBV7-8 many TRBJ2-2 18
CAISKSGQGELFF TGTGCCATCAGTAAATCCGGACAGGGCGAACTGTTTTTT TRBD1 TRBV10-3 many TRBJ1-4 13
CASSLEGQSYAEQFF TGTGCCAGCAGCTTAGAAGGACAGTCCTATGCGGAGCAGTTCTTC NA TRBV11-2 many TRBJ2-1 15
CASSLGVRGANVLTF TGTGCCAGCAGTTTAGGGGTACGTGGGGCCAACGTCCTGACTTTC NA TRBV12-3/TRBV12-4 many TRBJ2-6 15
CASSSEGPGELFF TGTGCCAGCAGCTCCGAAGGGCCCGGGGAGCTGTTTTTT NA TRBV7-2 many TRBJ2-2 13
CASSVTSGGYYNEQFF TGTGCCAGCAGCGTGACTAGCGGGGGGTATTACAATGAGCAGTTCTTC TRBD2 TRBV7-2 few TRBJ2-1 16
CAWVPPLLGGSYGYTF TGTGCCTGGGTCCCCCCGCTACTAGGGGGCAGCTATGGCTACACCTTC TRBD1 TRBV30 NA TRBJ1-2 16
CASSLAGRTGTAGGYTF TGTGCCAGCAGCTTGGCCGGGAGGACAGGCACCGCCGGCGGCTACACCTTC TRBD1 TRBV5-4 NA TRBJ1-2 17
CATSPRQGGTQYF TGTGCCACCAGTCCCAGACAGGGTGGGACCCAGTACTTC TRBD1 TRBV15 few TRBJ2-5 13
CASSPDRGLGSPLHF TGTGCCAGCAGCCCAGACCGGGGTCTAGGATCACCCCTCCACTTT NA TRBV7-2 NA TRBJ1-6 15
CSARDAEAFF TGCAGCGCCCGGGACGCTGAAGCTTTCTTT NA TRBV29-1 many TRBJ1-1 10
CASSQDRRKLFF TGTGCCAGCAGTCAAGACAGACGGAAACTGTTTTTT NA TRBV2 once TRBJ1-4 12